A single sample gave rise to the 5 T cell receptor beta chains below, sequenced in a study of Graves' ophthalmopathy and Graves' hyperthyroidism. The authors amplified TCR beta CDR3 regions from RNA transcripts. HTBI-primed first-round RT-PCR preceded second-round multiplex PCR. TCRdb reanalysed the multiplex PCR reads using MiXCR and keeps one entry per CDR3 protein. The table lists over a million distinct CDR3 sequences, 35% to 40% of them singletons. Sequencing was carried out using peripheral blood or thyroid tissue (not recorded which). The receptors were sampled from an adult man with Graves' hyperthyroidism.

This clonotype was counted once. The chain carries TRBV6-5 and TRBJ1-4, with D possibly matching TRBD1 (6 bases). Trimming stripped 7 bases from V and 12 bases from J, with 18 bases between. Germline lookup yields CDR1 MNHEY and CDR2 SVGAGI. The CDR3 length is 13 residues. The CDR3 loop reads CASTGQKREELFF. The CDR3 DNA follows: TGTGCCAGCACTGGACAGAAGAGGGAAGAACTGTTTTTT.

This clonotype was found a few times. This CDR3 is CASSSPLHGSYEQYF. The CDR3 DNA follows: TGTGCCAGCAGTTCACCATTACACGGGTCGTACGAGCAGTACTTC. The chain employs TRBV12-3 or TRBV12-4 and TRBJ2-7; D unclear. The CDR3 contains 15 residues. Trimming stripped 4 bases from V and 4 bases from J, with 17 bases between.

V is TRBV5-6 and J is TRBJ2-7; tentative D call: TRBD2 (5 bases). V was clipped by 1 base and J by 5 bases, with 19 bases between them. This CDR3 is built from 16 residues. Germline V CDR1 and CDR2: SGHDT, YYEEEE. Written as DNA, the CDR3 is TGTGCCAGCAGCTTGTCGGGGATTGAGCCCACGAACGAGCAGTACTTC. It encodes CASSLSGIEPTNEQYF.

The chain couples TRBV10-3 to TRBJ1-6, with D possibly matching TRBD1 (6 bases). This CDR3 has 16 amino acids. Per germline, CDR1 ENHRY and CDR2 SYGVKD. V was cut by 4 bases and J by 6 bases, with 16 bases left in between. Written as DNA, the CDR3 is TGTGCCATCAGTGCCCCTTCGGGGGCGTTTAATTCACCCCTCCACTTT. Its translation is CAISAPSGAFNSPLHF.

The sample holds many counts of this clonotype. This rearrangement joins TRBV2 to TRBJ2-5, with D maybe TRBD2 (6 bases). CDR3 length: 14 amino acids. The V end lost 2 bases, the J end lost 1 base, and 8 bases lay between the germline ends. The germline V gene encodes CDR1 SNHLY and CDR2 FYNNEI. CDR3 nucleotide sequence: TGTGCCAGCAGTGAAAGACTAGGCCAAGAGACCCAGTACTTC. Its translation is CASSERLGQETQYF.